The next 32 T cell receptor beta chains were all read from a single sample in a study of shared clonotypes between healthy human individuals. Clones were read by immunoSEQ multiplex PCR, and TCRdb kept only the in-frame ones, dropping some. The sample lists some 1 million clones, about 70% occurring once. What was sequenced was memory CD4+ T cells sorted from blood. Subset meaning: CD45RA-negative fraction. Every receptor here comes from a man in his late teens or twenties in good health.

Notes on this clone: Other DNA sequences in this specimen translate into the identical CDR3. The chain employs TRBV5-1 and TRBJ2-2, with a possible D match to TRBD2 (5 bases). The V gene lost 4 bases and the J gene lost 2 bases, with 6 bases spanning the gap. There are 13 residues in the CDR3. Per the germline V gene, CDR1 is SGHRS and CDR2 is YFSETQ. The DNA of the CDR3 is TGCGCCAGCAGCCGGGATAACACCGGGGAGCTGTTTTTT. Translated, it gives CASSRDNTGELFF.

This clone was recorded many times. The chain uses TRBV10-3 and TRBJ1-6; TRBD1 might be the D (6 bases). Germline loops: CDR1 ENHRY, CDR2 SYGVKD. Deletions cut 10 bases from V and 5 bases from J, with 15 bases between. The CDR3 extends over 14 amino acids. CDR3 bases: TGTGCCACCGGAGGGACACCGGATAATTCACCCCTCCACTTT. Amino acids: CATGGTPDNSPLHF.

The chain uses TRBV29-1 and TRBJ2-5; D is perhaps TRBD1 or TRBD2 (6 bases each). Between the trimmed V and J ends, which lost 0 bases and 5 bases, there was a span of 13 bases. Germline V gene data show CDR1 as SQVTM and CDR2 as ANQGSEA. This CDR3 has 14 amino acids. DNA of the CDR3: TGCAGCGTTGAAGATTTAGGGGGGAGGGAGACCCAGTACTTC. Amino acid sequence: CSVEDLGGRETQYF.

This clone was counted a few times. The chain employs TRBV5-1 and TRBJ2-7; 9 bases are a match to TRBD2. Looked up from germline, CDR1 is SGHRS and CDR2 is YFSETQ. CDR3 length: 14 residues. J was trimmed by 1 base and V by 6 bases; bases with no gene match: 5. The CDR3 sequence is CASTSSGTSYEQYF. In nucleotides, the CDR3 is TGCGCCAGCACCTCTAGCGGGACTTCCTACGAGCAGTACTTC.

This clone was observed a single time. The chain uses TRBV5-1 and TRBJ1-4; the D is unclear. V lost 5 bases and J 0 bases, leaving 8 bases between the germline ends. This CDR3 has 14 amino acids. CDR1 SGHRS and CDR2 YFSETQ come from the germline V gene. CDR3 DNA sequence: TGCGCCAGCAGGAACGGTGCAACTAATGAAAAACTGTTTTTT. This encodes CASRNGATNEKLFF.

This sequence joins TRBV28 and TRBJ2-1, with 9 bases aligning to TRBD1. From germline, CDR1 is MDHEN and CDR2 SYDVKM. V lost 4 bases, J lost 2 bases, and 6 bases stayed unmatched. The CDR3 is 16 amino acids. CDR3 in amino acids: CASSSPGTGTYNEQFF. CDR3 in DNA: TGTGCCAGCAGTTCGCCGGGGACAGGGACCTACAATGAGCAGTTCTTC.

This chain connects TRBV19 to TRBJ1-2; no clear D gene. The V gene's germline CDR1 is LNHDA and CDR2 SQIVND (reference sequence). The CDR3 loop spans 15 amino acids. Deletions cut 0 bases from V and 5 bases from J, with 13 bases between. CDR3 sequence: CASSIDQLRSYGYTF. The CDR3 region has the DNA TGTGCCAGTAGTATAGATCAGCTCCGGTCGTATGGCTACACCTTC.

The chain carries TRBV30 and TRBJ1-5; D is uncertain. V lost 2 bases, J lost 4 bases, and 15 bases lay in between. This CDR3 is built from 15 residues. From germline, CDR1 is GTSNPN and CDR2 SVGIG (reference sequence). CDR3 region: CAWSLAGRGNQPQHF. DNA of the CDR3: TGTGCCTGGAGTCTCGCAGGACGGGGAAATCAGCCCCAGCATTTT. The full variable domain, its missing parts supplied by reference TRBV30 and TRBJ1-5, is SQTIHQWPATLVQPVGSPLSLECTVEGTSNPNLYWYRQAAGRGLQLLFYSVGIGQISSEVPQNLSASRPQDRQFILSSKKLLLSDSGFYLCAWSLAGRGNQPQHFGDGTRLSIL.

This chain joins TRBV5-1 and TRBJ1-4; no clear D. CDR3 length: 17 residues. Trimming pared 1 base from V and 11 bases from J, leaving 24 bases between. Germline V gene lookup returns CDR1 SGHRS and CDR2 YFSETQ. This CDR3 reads CASSLSPPTDVSVKLFF. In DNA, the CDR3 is TGCGCCAGCAGCTTGAGTCCCCCCACGGATGTTTCGGTTAAACTGTTTTTT. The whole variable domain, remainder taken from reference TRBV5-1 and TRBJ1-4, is KAGVTQTPRYLIKTRGQQVTLSCSPISGHRSVSWYQQTPGQGLQFLFEYFSETQRNKGNFPGRFSGRQFSNSRSEMNVSTLELGDSALYLCASSLSPPTDVSVKLFFGSGTQLSVL.

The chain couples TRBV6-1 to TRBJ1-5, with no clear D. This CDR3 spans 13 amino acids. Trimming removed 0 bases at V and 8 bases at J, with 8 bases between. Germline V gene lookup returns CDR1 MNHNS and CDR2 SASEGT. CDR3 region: CASSEAGREPQHF. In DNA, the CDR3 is TGTGCCAGCAGTGAAGCCGGGAGGGAGCCCCAGCATTTT.

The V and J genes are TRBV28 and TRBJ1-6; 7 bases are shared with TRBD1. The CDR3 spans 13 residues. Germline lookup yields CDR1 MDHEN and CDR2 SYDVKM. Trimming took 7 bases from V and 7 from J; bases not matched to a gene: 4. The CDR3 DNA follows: TGTGCCAGCACTGGCAGGGGGAATTCACCCCTCCACTTT. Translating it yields CASTGRGNSPLHF.

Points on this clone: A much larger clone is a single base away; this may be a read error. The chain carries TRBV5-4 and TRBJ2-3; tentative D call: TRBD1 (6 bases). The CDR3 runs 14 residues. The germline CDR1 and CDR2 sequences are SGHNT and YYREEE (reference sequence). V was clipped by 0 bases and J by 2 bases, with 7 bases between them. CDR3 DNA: TGTGCCAGCAGCTTGGGACAGGTCACAGATACGCAGTATTTT. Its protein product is CASSLGQVTDTQYF.

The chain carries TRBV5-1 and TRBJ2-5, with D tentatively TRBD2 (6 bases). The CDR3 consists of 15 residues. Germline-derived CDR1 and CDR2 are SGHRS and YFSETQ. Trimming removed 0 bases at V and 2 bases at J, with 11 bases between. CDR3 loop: CASSLAVAGQETQYF. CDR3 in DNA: TGCGCCAGCAGCTTGGCCGTTGCGGGGCAAGAGACCCAGTACTTC.

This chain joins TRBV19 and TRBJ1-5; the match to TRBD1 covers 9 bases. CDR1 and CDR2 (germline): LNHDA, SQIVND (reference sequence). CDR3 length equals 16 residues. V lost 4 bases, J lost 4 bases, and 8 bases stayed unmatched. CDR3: CASSTVAGTGNQPQHF. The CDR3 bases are TGTGCCAGTAGTACCGTAGCCGGGACAGGGAATCAGCCCCAGCATTTT.

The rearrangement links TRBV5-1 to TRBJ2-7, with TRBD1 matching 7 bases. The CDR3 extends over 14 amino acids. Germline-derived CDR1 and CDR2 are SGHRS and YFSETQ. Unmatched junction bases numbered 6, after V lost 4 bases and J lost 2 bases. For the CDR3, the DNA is TGCGCCAGCAGCAACCCAGGGGGTACCTACGAGCAGTACTTC. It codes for CASSNPGGTYEQYF.

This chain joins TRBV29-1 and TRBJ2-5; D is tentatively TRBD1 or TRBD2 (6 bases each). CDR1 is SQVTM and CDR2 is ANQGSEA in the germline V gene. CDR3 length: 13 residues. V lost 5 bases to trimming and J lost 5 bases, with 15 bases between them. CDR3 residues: CSVRDGGRETQYF. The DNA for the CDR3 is TGCAGCGTTAGGGACGGGGGCCGCGAGACCCAGTACTTC.

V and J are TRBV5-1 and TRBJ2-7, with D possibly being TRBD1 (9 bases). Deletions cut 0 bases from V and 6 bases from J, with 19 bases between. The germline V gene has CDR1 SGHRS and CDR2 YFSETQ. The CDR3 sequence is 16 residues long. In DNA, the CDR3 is TGCGCCAGCAGCTTGGAGCGGGGGACAGGGCATGCCGAGCAGTACTTC. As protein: CASSLERGTGHAEQYF.

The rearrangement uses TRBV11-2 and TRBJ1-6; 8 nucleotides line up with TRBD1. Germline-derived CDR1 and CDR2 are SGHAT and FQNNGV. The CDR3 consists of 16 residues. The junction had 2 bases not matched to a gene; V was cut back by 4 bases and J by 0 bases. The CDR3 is CASSSGQGSYNSPLHF. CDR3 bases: TGTGCCAGCAGCTCCGGACAGGGCTCCTATAATTCACCCCTCCACTTT.

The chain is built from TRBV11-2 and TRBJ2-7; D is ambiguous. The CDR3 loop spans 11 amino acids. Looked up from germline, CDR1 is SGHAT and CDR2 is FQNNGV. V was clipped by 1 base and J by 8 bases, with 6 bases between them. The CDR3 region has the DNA TGTGCCAGCAGCTTAGTTGGGAAGCAGTACTTC. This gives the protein CASSLVGKQYF. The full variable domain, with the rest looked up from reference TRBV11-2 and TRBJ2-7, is EAGVAQSPRYKIIEKRQSVAFWCNPISGHATLYWYQQILGQGPKLLIQFQNNGVVDDSQLPKDRFSAERLKGVDSTLKIQPAKLEDSAVYLCASSLVGKQYFGPGTRLTVT.

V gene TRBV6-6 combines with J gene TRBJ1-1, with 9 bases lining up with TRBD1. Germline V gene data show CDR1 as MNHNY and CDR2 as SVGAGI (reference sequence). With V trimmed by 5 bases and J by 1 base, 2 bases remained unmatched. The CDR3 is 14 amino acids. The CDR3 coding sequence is TGTGCCAGCAGTCCGGGACAGGGGAACACTGAAGCTTTCTTT. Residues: CASSPGQGNTEAFF.

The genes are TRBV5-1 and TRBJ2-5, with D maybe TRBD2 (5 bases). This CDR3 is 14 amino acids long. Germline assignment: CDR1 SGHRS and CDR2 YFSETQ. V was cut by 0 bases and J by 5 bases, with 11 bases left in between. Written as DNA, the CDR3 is TGCGCCAGCAGCTTGGAAGAGGGAACGGAGACCCAGTACTTC. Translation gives CASSLEEGTETQYF.

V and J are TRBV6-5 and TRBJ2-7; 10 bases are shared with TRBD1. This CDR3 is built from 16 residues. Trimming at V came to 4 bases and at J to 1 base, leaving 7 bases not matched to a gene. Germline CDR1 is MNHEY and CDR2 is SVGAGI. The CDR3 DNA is TGTGCCAGCAGTTCCCCGGGACAGGGGCGGTCCTACGAGCAGTACTTC. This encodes CASSSPGQGRSYEQYF.

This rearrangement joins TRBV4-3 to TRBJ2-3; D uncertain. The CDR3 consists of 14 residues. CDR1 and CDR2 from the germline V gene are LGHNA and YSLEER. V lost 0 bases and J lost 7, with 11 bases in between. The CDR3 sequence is CASSQDRSGYTQYF. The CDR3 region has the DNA TGCGCCAGCAGCCAAGATCGGTCCGGGTATACGCAGTATTTT.

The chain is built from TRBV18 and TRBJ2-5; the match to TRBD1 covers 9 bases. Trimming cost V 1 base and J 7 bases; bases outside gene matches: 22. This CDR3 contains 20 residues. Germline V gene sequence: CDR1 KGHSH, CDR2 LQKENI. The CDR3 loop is CASSPLRTKRTGVTEGTQYF. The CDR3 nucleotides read TGTGCCAGCTCACCACTTCGGACTAAAAGGACAGGGGTCACAGAAGGGACCCAGTACTTC.

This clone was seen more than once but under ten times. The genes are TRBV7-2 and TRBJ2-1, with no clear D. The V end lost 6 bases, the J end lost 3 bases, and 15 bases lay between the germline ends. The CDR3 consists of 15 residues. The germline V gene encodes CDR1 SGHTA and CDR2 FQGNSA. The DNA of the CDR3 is TGTGCCAGCAGGTATGCGCCGGAGAACTACAATGAGCAGTTCTTC. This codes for CASRYAPENYNEQFF. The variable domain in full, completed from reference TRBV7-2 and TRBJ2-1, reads GAGVSQSPSNKVTEKGKDVELRCDPISGHTALYWYRQSLGQGLEFLIYFQGNSAPDKSGLPSDRFSAERTGGSVSTLTIQRTQQEDSAVYLCASRYAPENYNEQFFGPGTRLTVL.

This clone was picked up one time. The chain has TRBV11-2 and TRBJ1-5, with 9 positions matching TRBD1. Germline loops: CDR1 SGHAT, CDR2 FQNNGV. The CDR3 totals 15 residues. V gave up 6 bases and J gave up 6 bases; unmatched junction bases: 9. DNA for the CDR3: TGTGCCAGCAGTCGCCGGGACAGGGCACCTCAGCCCCAGCATTTT. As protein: CASSRRDRAPQPQHF.

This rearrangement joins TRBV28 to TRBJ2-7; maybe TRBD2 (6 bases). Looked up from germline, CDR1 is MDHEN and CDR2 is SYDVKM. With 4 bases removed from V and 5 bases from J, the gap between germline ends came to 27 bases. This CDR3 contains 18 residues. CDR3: CASSSRRDRVGNVDEQYF. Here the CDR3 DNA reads TGTGCCAGCAGTTCCCGGAGGGATCGGGTAGGGAATGTAGACGAGCAGTACTTC.

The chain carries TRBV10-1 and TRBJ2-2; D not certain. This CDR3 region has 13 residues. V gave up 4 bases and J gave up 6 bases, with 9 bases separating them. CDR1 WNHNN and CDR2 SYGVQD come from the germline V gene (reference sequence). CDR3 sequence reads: CASSAFYSGELFF. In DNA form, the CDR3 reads TGCGCCAGCAGTGCCTTCTATTCCGGGGAGCTGTTTTTT.

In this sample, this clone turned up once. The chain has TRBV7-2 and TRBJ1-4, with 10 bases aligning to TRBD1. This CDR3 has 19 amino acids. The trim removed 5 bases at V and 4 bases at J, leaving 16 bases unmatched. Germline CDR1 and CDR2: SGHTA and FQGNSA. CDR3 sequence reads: CASSPTPGTGVSNNEKLFF. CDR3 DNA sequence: TGTGCCAGCAGCCCCACCCCCGGGACAGGGGTTTCGAATAATGAAAAACTGTTTTTT.

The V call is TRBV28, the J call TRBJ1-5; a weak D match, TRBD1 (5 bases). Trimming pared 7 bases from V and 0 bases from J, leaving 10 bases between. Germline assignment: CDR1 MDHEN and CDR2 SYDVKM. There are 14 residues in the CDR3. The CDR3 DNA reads TGTGCCAGCATAGGCGGACATAGCAATCAGCCCCAGCATTTT. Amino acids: CASIGGHSNQPQHF.

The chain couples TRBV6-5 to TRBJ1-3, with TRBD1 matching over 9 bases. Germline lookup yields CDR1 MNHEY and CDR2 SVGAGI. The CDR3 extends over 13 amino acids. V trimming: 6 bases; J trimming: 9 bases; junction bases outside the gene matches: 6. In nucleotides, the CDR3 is TGTGCCAGCAGAGACAGGGGGGCCGGCACCATATATTTT. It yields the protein CASRDRGAGTIYF.

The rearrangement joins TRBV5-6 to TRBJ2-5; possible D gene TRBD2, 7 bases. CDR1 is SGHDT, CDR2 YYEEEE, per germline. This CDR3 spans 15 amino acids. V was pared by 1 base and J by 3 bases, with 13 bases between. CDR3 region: CASSLFRGAEETQYF. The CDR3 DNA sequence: TGTGCCAGCAGCTTGTTTCGGGGGGCCGAAGAGACCCAGTACTTC.